What follows are 18 T cell receptor beta chains derived from one specimen sequenced in a study of cytomegalovirus exposure and HLA in healthy donors (dated by TCRdb to 2015 to 2018). Library preparation used the immunoSEQ multiplex PCR assay. The multiplex PCR relied on a mix of 60 forward primers for TCR Vbeta segments and 13 reverse primers for TCR Jbeta segments. TCRdb limited this immuneACCESS table to in-frame rearrangements with V and J called. A share of clones is missing; checked studies link under half to unresolved V genes, and the rest is unexplained. Recorded for this sample are about 150,000 clones; 70% to 90% of them occurred a single time. The ten largest clones represent about 0.51% of the sample. Sequencing was carried out using PBMCs. The source of these receptors is a woman in her forties in good health and CMV-seronegative.

V is TRBV19 and J is TRBJ1-2, with D uncertain. Germline CDR1 LNHDA, CDR2 SQIVND (reference sequence). CDR3 length: 11 residues. V was clipped by 5 bases and J by 8 bases, with 9 bases between them. The CDR3 nucleotides are TGTGCCAGTAGTGGAGGTGGCGGCTACACCTTC. Its protein is CASSGGGGYTF. The complete variable domain, with remaining parts taken from reference TRBV19 and TRBJ1-2, reads DGGITQSPKYLFRKEGQNVTLSCEQNLNHDAMYWYRQDPGQGLRLIYYSQIVNDFQKGDIAEGYSVSREKKESFPLTVTSAQKNPTAFYLCASSGGGGYTFGSGTRLTVV.

The chain is built from TRBV11-3 and TRBJ1-4; 7 positions match TRBD1. V lost 1 base to trimming and J lost 10 bases; unmatched junction nucleotides: 9. The CDR3 spans 15 residues. Germline CDR1 is SGHNT and CDR2 is YENEEA. The CDR3 sequence is CASSLGASQGGKLFF. In DNA form, the CDR3 reads TGTGCCAGCAGCTTAGGGGCGTCGCAGGGGGGAAAACTGTTTTTT.

The chain combines TRBV7-8 with TRBJ2-7, with 11 bases matching TRBD2. With V trimmed by 5 bases and J by 3 bases, 3 bases remained unmatched. CDR1 is SGHVS and CDR2 is FQNEAQ in the germline V gene. There are 14 residues in the CDR3. The CDR3 spells CASSPGTSGYEQYF. The CDR3 DNA sequence: TGTGCCAGCAGCCCGGGGACTAGCGGCTACGAGCAGTACTTC.

This rearrangement joins TRBV28 to TRBJ1-5; 8 bases align to TRBD1. The CDR3 runs 14 residues. With 2 bases clipped from V and 6 bases from J, the junction kept 3 bases outside the gene matches. Per germline, CDR1 MDHEN and CDR2 SYDVKM. In DNA form, the CDR3 reads TGTGCCAGCAGTTTAGATCAGGGGGCTCAGCCCCAGCATTTT. Translating gives CASSLDQGAQPQHF.

The rearrangement uses TRBV13 and TRBJ1-2, with no clear D. This CDR3 is built from 14 residues. The germline gives CDR1 PRHDT, CDR2 FYEKMQ (reference sequence). Trimming took off 0 bases at V and 0 bases at J, with 5 bases between the two ends. CDR3 sequence reads: CASSLGETNYGYTF. DNA for the CDR3: TGTGCCAGCAGCTTAGGGGAGACTAACTATGGCTACACCTTC.

The chain is built from TRBV6-1 and TRBJ2-5; 8 bases fit TRBD1. The germline gives CDR1 MNHNS, CDR2 SASEGT. The CDR3 spans 14 residues. V trimming: 4 bases; J trimming: 2 bases; junction bases outside the gene matches: 3. CDR3 protein: CASSVGQAQETQYF. The CDR3 DNA reads as TGTGCCAGCAGTGTGGGACAGGCGCAAGAGACCCAGTACTTC.

The chain employs TRBV2 and TRBJ2-1, with TRBD1 matching over 7 bases. The CDR3 has 14 residues. J was trimmed by 6 bases and V by 2 bases; bases with no gene match: 4. CDR1 and CDR2 from the germline V gene are SNHLY and FYNNEI. The CDR3 loop is CASSENRGINEQFF. Written as DNA, the CDR3 is TGTGCCAGCAGTGAAAACAGGGGAATCAATGAGCAGTTCTTC. Using reference TRBV2 and TRBJ2-1 for the parts outside the CDR3, the full variable domain is EPEVTQTPSHQVTQMGQEVILRCVPISNHLYFYWYRQILGQKVEFLVSFYNNEISEKSEIFDDQFSVERPDGSNFTLKIRSTKLEDSAMYFCASSENRGINEQFFGPGTRLTVL.

The rearrangement joins TRBV6-1 to TRBJ2-5; 10 bases are shared with TRBD1. The V gene's germline CDR1 is MNHNS and CDR2 SASEGT. The CDR3 runs to 15 residues. V gave up 6 bases and J gave up 2 bases; unmatched junction bases: 6. The CDR3 here is CASRPGTGVQETQYF. The CDR3, as DNA: TGTGCCAGCAGACCCGGGACAGGGGTTCAAGAGACCCAGTACTTC.

This clone has just one count. One junction end does not reproduce the germline sequence, and a read error may be involved. V and J are TRBV7-9 and TRBJ1-1; D is uncertain. The germline V gene encodes CDR1 SEHNR and CDR2 FQNEAQ (reference sequence). The CDR3 spans 12 residues. This CDR3 is CSSSLATYEAFF. DNA for the CDR3: TGTTCCAGCAGCTTAGCCACATATGAAGCTTTCTTT.

This clone was observed once. This chain connects TRBV9 to TRBJ1-1; D not certain. This CDR3 is built from 10 residues. V was shortened by 3 bases and J by 6 bases, with 3 bases between the two germline ends. CDR1 is SGDLS and CDR2 is YYNGEE in the germline V gene. This CDR3 reads CASSGPEAFF. The CDR3 DNA sequence: TGTGCCAGCAGCGGGCCTGAAGCTTTCTTT.

The rearrangement links TRBV5-1 to TRBJ1-2; D uncertain. The CDR3 runs 14 residues. V dropped 0 bases and J dropped 8 bases, with 14 bases sitting between them. The V gene's germline CDR1 is SGHRS and CDR2 YFSETQ. The CDR3 DNA reads TGCGCCAGCAGCTTGGAAGCGGCCCAGAGCGGCTACACCTTC. Amino acids: CASSLEAAQSGYTF.

The rearrangement joins TRBV11-3 to TRBJ2-1; D possibly corresponds to TRBD2 (6 bases). Germline V gene lookup returns CDR1 SGHNT and CDR2 YENEEA. V lost 1 base, J lost 2 bases, and 12 bases lay in between. This CDR3 is 16 amino acids long. As DNA, the CDR3 is TGTGCCAGCAGCTTAGTTTCACTAGCCCCCTACAATGAGCAGTTCTTC. Encoded protein: CASSLVSLAPYNEQFF.

V gene TRBV11-1 combines with J gene TRBJ1-1; TRBD1 agrees at 8 bases. The CDR3 has 14 amino acids. Trimming took 5 bases from V and 1 from J; bases not matched to a gene: 3. From germline, CDR1 is SGHAT and CDR2 FQDESV (reference sequence). This chain's CDR3 is CASSLGQGNTEAFF. CDR3 nucleotides: TGTGCCAGCAGCCTTGGACAGGGGAACACTGAAGCTTTCTTT.

The V call is TRBV19, the J call TRBJ1-1; possibly TRBD1 for D (6 bases). V lost 6 bases, J lost 0 bases, and 14 bases lay in between. The CDR3 is 15 amino acids. Germline V gene sequence: CDR1 LNHDA, CDR2 SQIVND (reference sequence). In DNA form, the CDR3 reads TGTGCCAGTAGCGACCGGGGGGCTATGAACACTGAAGCTTTCTTT. This codes for CASSDRGAMNTEAFF.

The rearrangement uses TRBV7-9 and TRBJ2-7; 11 positions agree with TRBD2. From germline, CDR1 is SEHNR and CDR2 FQNEAQ (reference sequence). CDR3 length: 15 amino acids. The trim removed 5 bases at V and 2 bases at J, leaving 5 bases unmatched. The CDR3 loop reads CASSALAGGTYEQYF. CDR3 DNA: TGTGCCAGCAGCGCCCTAGCGGGAGGCACCTACGAGCAGTACTTC.

A word on this clone: An end of the junction does not agree with germline; a read error may underlie this. The chain combines TRBV7-9 with TRBJ2-1, with D uncertain. The CDR3 sequence is 13 residues long. Germline CDR1 reads SEHNR; CDR2 reads FQNEAQ (reference sequence). CDR3 loop: CSSSLPGALDHFF. The CDR3 DNA follows: TGTTCCAGCAGCTTACCAGGTGCCCTTGACCATTTCTTC.

Note on this clone: One end of the junction fails to match germline, which may point to a read error. The chain joins TRBV7-8 to TRBJ2-1, with 13 bases fitting TRBD2. This CDR3 contains 15 residues. Per the germline V gene, CDR1 is SGHVS and CDR2 is FQNEAQ. The CDR3 region has the DNA TGTGCCAGCAGTTTAGGACTAGCGGGAGCAGGACGGCAGTTCTTC. Protein: CASSLGLAGAGRQFF. The variable domain in full, completed from reference TRBV7-8 and TRBJ2-1, reads GAGVSQSPRYKVAKRGQDVALRCDPISGHVSLFWYQQALGQGPEFLTYFQNEAQLDKSGLPSDRFFAERPEGSVSTLKIQRTQQEDSAVYLCASSLGLAGAGRQFFGPGTRLTVL.

This clone came up once. Relative to the germline gene, one junction end is altered; a read error may explain this. V gene TRBV11-3 combines with J gene TRBJ2-1; 8 bases are a match to TRBD2. This CDR3 is built from 14 residues. CDR1 is SGHNT, CDR2 YENEEA, per germline. This CDR3 is CASSPDRVAGSLIF. The CDR3 region has the DNA TGTGCCAGCAGCCCCGATAGGGTAGCGGGATCCCTAATCTTC.